This T cell receptor beta chain was recorded in a study of T cell changes during pregnancy in multiple sclerosis. Looked up from germline, CDR1 is MDHEN and CDR2 is SYDVKM. CDR3 length equals 14 residues. V trimming: 4 bases; J trimming: 3 bases; junction bases outside the gene matches: 5. This clone has just a few counts. TCRdb's copy holds only in-frame clones and misses some; the assay was immunoSEQ multiplex PCR. This table has around 51,000 clones, 93% appearing once. This specimen was peripheral blood, taken in the second trimester of pregnancy. This chain joins TRBV28 and TRBJ1-2, with 7 positions matching TRBD1. The source of this sequence is a female donor with multiple sclerosis, enrolled in a pregnancy study. CDR3 region: CASSSTGADYGYTF. The DNA for the CDR3 is TGTGCCAGCAGTTCTACAGGGGCGGACTATGGCTACACCTTC.